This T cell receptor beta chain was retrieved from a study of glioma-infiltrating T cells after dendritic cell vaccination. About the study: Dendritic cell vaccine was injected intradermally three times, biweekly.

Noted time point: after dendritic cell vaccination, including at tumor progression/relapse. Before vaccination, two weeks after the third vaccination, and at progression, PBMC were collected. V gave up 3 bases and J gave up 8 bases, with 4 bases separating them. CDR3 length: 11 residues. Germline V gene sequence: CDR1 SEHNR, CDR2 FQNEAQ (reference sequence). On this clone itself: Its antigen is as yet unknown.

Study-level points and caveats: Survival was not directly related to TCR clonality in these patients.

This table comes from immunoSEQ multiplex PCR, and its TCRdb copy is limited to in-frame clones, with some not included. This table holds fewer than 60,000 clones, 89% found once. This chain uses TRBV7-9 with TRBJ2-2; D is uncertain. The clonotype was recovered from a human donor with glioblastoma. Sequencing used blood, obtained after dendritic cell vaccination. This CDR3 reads CASSFTGELFF. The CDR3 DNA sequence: TGTGCCAGCAGCTTCACTGGGGAGCTGTTTTTT.